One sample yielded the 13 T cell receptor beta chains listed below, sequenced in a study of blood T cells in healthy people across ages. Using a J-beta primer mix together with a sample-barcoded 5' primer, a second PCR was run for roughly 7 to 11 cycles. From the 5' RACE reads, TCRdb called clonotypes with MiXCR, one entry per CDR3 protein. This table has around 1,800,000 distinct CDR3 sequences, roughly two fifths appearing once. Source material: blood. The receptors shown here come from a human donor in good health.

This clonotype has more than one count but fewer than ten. CDR3 sequence reads: CASSYQGTGYTF. The CDR3 DNA reads as TGTGCCAGCAGTTATCAGGGAACTGGCTACACCTTC. The chain combines TRBV7-2 with TRBJ1-2; D possibly corresponds to TRBD1 (5 bases). The ends were cut back, 6 bases at V and 7 bases at J, with 12 bases in the middle. The CDR3 is 12 residues long. The germline V gene has CDR1 SGHTA and CDR2 FQGNSA.

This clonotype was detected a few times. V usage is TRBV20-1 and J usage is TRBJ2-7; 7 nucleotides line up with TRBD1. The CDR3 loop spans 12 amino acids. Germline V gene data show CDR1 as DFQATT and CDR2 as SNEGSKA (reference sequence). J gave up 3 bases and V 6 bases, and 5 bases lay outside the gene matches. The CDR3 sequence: CSATQGVYEQYF. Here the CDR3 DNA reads TGCAGTGCCACCCAGGGGGTCTACGAGCAGTACTTC.

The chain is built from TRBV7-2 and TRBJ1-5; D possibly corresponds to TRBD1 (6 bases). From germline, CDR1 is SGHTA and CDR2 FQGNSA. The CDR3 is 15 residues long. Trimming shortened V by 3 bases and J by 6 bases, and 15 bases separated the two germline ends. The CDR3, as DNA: TGTGCCAGCAGCTTTTCGACAGGAAATAGTCAGCCCCAGCATTTT. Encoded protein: CASSFSTGNSQPQHF.

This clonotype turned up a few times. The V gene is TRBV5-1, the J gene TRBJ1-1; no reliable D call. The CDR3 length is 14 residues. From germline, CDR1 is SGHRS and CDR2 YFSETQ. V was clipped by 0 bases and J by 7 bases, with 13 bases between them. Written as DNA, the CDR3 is TGCGCCAGCAGCTTGGTCGGGGTAGAGGGTGAAGCTTTCTTT. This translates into CASSLVGVEGEAFF.

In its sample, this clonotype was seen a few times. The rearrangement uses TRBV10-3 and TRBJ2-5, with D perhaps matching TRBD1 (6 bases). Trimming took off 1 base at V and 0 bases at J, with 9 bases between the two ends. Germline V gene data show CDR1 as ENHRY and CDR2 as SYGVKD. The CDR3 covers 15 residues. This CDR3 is CAISELGQNQETQYF. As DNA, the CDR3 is TGTGCCATCAGTGAGTTAGGACAGAACCAAGAGACCCAGTACTTC.

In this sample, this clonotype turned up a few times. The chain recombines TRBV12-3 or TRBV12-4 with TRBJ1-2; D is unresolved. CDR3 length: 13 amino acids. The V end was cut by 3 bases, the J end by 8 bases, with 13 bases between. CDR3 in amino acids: CASSLNTGRGYTF. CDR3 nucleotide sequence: TGTGCCAGCAGTTTGAACACCGGTAGGGGCTACACCTTC.

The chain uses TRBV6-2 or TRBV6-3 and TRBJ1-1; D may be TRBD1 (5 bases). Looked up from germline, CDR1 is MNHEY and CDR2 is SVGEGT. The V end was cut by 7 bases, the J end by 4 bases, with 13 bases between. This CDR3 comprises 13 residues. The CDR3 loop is CASKAAGITEAFF. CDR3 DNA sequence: TGTGCCAGCAAAGCAGCAGGGATCACTGAAGCTTTCTTT.

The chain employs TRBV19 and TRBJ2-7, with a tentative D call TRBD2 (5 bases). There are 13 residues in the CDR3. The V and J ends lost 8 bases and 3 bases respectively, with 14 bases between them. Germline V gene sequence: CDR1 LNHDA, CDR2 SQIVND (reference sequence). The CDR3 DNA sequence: TGTGCCAGTGGAAAGGGAGAGAACTACGAGCAGTACTTC. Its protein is CASGKGENYEQYF.

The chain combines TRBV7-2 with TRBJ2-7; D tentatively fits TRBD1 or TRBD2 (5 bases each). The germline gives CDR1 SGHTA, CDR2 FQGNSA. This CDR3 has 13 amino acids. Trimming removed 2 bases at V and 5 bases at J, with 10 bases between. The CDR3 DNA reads TGTGCCAGCAGCTTAAATATGGGGGACGAGCAGTACTTC. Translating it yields CASSLNMGDEQYF.

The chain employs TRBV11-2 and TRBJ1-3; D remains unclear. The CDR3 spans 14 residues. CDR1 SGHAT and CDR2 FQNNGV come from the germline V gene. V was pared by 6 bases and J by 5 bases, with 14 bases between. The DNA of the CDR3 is TGTGCCAGCAGAAACGGTGAAGTAAGAAACACCATATATTTT. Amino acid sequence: CASRNGEVRNTIYF.

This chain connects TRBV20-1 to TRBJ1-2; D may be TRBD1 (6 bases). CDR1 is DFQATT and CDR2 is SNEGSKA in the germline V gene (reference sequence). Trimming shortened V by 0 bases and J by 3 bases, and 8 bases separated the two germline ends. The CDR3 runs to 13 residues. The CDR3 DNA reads TGCAGTGCTAGAGATGACAGGCACTATGGCTACACCTTC. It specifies CSARDDRHYGYTF.

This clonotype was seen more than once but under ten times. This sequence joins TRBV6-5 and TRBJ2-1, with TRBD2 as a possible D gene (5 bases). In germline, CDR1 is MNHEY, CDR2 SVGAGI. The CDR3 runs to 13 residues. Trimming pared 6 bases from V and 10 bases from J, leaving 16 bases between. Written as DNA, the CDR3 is TGTGCCAGCAGCTACCCCCCCGGGGTCGAGCAGTTCTTC. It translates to CASSYPPGVEQFF.

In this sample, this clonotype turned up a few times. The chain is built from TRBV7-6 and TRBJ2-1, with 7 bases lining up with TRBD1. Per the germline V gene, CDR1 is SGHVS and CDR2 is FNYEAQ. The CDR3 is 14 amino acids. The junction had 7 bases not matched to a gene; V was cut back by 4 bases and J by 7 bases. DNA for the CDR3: TGTGCCAGCAGCTCGCGAGGGACAGTGAATGAGCAGTTCTTC. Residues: CASSSRGTVNEQFF.